This is a list of T cell receptor beta chains from one sample in a study of CD8 T cells in ankylosing spondylitis. TCRdb analysed the 5' RACE reads with MiXCR anew, one entry per CDR3 protein. The profile covers 200,000 to 250,000 distinct CDR3 sequences, with 20% to 30% appearing a single time and roughly 6.7% taken by the ten largest. Sequences were obtained from blood, either unsorted or a sorted T cell fraction (not recorded which). The receptors were sampled from a male donor with ankylosing spondylitis or in good health (not recorded which). The CDR3 runs from the conserved cysteine through the conserved F or W. D genes are given only for firm matches. Where a row states a size, it is once, few, many or the class of an expanded clone; other rows omit it.

d_call j_call clone_size v_call cdr3_nt cdr3_aa
TRBD1 TRBJ2-3 many TRBV7-6 TGTGCCAGCAGCTTAGCCGGGACAGGCACAGATACGCAGTATTTT CASSLAGTGTDTQYF
- TRBJ2-1 many TRBV3-1 TGTGCCAGCAGCCAAGATATAGCATGGGAGCAGTTCTTC CASSQDIAWEQFF
TRBD1 TRBJ2-1 few TRBV29-1 TGCAGCGTTGAGAGAGGTCGGCAGGGGGCCCACAATGAGCAGTTCTTC CSVERGRQGAHNEQFF
- TRBJ2-7 many TRBV29-1 TGCAGCGTTAGGGACACCCAAGCCTACGAGCAGTACTTC CSVRDTQAYEQYF
TRBD2 TRBJ2-1 few TRBV10-3 TGTGCCATCAGTGGACTAGCGGCAGAGGGCGAGCAGTTCTTC CAISGLAAEGEQFF
- TRBJ2-7 many TRBV2 TGTGCCAAACAGCATGCGCAGGGCTCCTACGAGCAGTACTTC CAKQHAQGSYEQYF
- TRBJ2-3 many TRBV10-3 TGTGCCATCCGAGAAATGGGGGGATTATCCACAGATACGCAGTATTTT CAIREMGGLSTDTQYF
TRBD2 TRBJ2-3 few TRBV6-5 TGTGCCAGCAGTTACGAGGGCGGGAGACTAGATACGCAGTATTTT CASSYEGGRLDTQYF
- TRBJ1-1 many TRBV6-5 TGTGCCAGCAGTTACCGAGACGTGCGGGTTGGAGCTTTCTTT CASSYRDVRVGAFF
TRBD1 TRBJ2-7 many TRBV10-3 TGTGCCATCAGCACGGGACAGGGGAAAAATCCCTACGAGCAGTACTTC CAISTGQGKNPYEQYF
- TRBJ2-5 - TRBV29-1 TGCAGCGTTGTGGTCAGGGGTAGACCAGAGACCCAGTACTTC CSVVVRGRPETQYF
- TRBJ1-1 - TRBV6-5 TGTGCCAGCAGTTCTCCAGCGAACACTGAAGCTTTTTTT CASSSPANTEAFF
TRBD1 TRBJ2-7 many TRBV20-1 TGCAGTGCTAGAGATAGGCAGGGGGCTGGGCAGTACTTC CSARDRQGAGQYF
- TRBJ2-3 many TRBV20-1 TGCAGTGCTAGCCGGGGTAGAACGGCAGATACGCAGTATTTT CSASRGRTADTQYF
- TRBJ2-3 many TRBV7-8 TGTGCCAGCAACTCCCCCCCCGCAGATACGCAGTATTTT CASNSPPADTQYF
- TRBJ2-1 - TRBV5-1 TGCGCCAGCAGCCCCGGGGGTAGCGGATACAATGAGCAGTTCTTC CASSPGGSGYNEQFF
- TRBJ2-1 many TRBV7-2 TGTGCCAGCAGCTTAGGCACAGTTTTGGAGCAGTTCTTC CASSLGTVLEQFF